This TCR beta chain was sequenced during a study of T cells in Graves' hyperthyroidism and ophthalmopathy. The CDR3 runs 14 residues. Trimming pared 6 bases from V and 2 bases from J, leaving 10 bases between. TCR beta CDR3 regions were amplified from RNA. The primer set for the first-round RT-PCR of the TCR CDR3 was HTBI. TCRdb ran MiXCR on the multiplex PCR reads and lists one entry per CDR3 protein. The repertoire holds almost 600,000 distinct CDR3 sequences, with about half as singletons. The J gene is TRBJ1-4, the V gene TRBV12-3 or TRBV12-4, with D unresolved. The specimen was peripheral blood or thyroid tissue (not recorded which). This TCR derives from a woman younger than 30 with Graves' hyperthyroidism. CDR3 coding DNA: TGTGCCAGCAGGAACCGGGAGACTAATGAAAAACTGTTTTTT. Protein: CASRNRETNEKLFF.